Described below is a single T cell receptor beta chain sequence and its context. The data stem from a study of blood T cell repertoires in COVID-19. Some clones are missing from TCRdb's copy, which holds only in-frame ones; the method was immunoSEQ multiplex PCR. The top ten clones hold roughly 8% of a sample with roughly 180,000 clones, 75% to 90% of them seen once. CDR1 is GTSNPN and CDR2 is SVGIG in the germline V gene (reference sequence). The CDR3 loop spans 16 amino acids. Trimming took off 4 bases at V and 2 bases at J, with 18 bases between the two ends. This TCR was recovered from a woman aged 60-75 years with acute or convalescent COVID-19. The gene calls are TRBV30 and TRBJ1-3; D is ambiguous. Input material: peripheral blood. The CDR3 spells CAWTFRTVVPGNTIYF. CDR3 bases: TGTGCCTGGACCTTTAGGACTGTTGTCCCTGGAAACACCATATATTTT. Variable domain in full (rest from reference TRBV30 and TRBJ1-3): SQTIHQWPATLVQPVGSPLSLECTVEGTSNPNLYWYRQAAGRGLQLLFYSVGIGQISSEVPQNLSASRPQDRQFILSSKKLLLSDSGFYLCAWTFRTVVPGNTIYFGEGSWLTVV.